The 28 T cell receptor beta chains given below trace back to one sample, sequenced in a study of blood T cell repertoires in COVID-19. Profiled with immunoSEQ multiplex PCR; TCRdb holds only in-frame clones, not every one. The sample includes about 160,000 clones, 85% to 90% of them seen just once. The sample comprised PBMCs or T cells enriched from blood (not recorded which). Source of these receptors: a woman in her forties or fifties who had recovered from COVID-19.

The chain joins TRBV5-1 to TRBJ2-1; 8 bases are shared with TRBD2. Germline V gene lookup returns CDR1 SGHRS and CDR2 YFSETQ. The ends lost 0 bases at V and 6 bases at J; junction bases unmatched: 5. This CDR3 is built from 15 residues. The DNA for the CDR3 is TGCGCCAGCAGCTTGGGTAGCGGGGCTGTCAATGAGCAGTTCTTC. Protein product: CASSLGSGAVNEQFF.

This chain connects TRBV5-5 to TRBJ2-7, with D perhaps TRBD1 (5 bases). Trimming left V 2 bases short and J 6 bases short, with 6 bases between. CDR1 and CDR2 (germline): SGHKS, YYEKEE (reference sequence). This CDR3 spans 11 amino acids. CDR3: CASSFRGEQYF. The CDR3, as DNA: TGTGCCAGCAGCTTTAGGGGCGAGCAGTACTTC.

The J gene is TRBJ2-1, the V gene TRBV5-6, with D perhaps TRBD2 (7 bases). Trimming shortened V by 9 bases and J by 8 bases, and 24 bases separated the two germline ends. In germline, CDR1 is SGHDT, CDR2 YYEEEE. This CDR3 has 15 residues. The DNA for the CDR3 is TGTGCCACCTGGGAAAAAGGGGGGGCAGAGGATGAGCAGTTCTTC. The encoded protein is CATWEKGGAEDEQFF.

This chain joins TRBV7-2 and TRBJ1-1, with D uncertain. V dropped 1 base and J dropped 0 bases, with 6 bases sitting between them. This CDR3 is 14 amino acids long. The germline CDR1 and CDR2 sequences are SGHTA and FQGNSA. CDR3 sequence: CASSLGLLNTEAFF. The CDR3 DNA reads TGTGCCAGCAGCTTAGGACTTTTGAACACTGAAGCTTTCTTT.

V gene TRBV9 combines with J gene TRBJ2-1, with 10 bases aligning to TRBD2. V shed 2 bases and J 6 bases; nucleotides not matched to a gene: 5. The CDR3 contains 15 residues. Germline V lookup: CDR1 SGDLS, CDR2 YYNGEE. The CDR3 region has the DNA TGTGCCAGCAGCGTTCTAGCGGGGGCCCTCAATGAGCAGTTCTTC. Its translation is CASSVLAGALNEQFF.

V is TRBV9 and J is TRBJ2-2; D not certain. Germline assignment: CDR1 SGDLS and CDR2 YYNGEE. The CDR3 is made up of 15 amino acids. The ends were cut back, 1 base at V and 0 bases at J, with 7 bases in the middle. The DNA for the CDR3 is TGTGCCAGCAGCGTATACAGCTCGAACACCGGGGAGCTGTTTTTT. Translation gives CASSVYSSNTGELFF.

The V and J genes are TRBV29-1 and TRBJ2-7; no definite D call. Germline-derived CDR1 and CDR2 are SQVTM and ANQGSEA. The V end was cut by 4 bases, the J end by 2 bases, with 12 bases between. CDR3 length: 13 residues. CDR3 coding DNA: TGCAGCGTTGTCTTACTTCCAACCTACGAGCAGTACTTC. It translates to CSVVLLPTYEQYF.

The V gene is TRBV19, the J gene TRBJ2-5, with 12 bases identical to TRBD1. The CDR3 is made up of 15 amino acids. The V gene end was trimmed by 4 bases and the J gene end by 5 bases; junction bases not matched to a gene: 5. The V gene's germline CDR1 is LNHDA and CDR2 SQIVND (reference sequence). CDR3 nucleotides: TGTGCCAGTAGTACCGGGACAGGGGGCGCGGAGACCCAGTACTTC. Protein sequence: CASSTGTGGAETQYF.

The rearrangement links TRBV27 to TRBJ1-1; D might be TRBD1 (6 bases). The ends were cut back, 8 bases at V and 0 bases at J, with 13 bases in the middle. Germline V gives CDR1 MNHEY, CDR2 SMNVEV (reference sequence). The CDR3 is 14 amino acids. The CDR3 DNA is TGTGCCAGCCGCCTGACAGGACTGAACACTGAAGCTTTCTTT. Translating gives CASRLTGLNTEAFF.

This clone was counted between two and nine times. The chain carries TRBV7-2 and TRBJ1-5; D is uncertain. The CDR3 is 12 amino acids. The V gene's germline CDR1 is SGHTA and CDR2 FQGNSA. Trimming pared 5 bases from V and 4 bases from J, leaving 6 bases between. The CDR3 DNA reads TGTGCCAGCAGCCCCTCTAATCAGCCCCAGCATTTT. Amino acids: CASSPSNQPQHF.

This rearrangement joins TRBV19 to TRBJ1-2; D perhaps matches TRBD1 (6 bases). From germline, CDR1 is LNHDA and CDR2 SQIVND (reference sequence). Trimming shortened V by 2 bases and J by 2 bases, and 15 bases separated the two germline ends. This CDR3 is 16 amino acids long. CDR3 sequence: CASSIYRAPGNYGYTF. The DNA of the CDR3 is TGTGCCAGTAGTATATACAGGGCCCCGGGGAACTATGGCTACACCTTC.

The V call is TRBV2, the J call TRBJ1-2, with TRBD1 as a possible D gene (5 bases). Per the germline V gene, CDR1 is SNHLY and CDR2 is FYNNEI. With 2 bases removed from V and 4 bases from J, the gap between germline ends came to 11 bases. There are 14 residues in the CDR3. CDR3: CASSEPDRFYGYTF. CDR3 bases: TGTGCCAGCAGTGAACCTGACAGATTCTATGGCTACACCTTC.

This clone has ten or more counts. The chain carries TRBV7-9 and TRBJ2-2; D is possibly TRBD2 (6 bases). The CDR3 is 13 amino acids. The germline V gene has CDR1 SEHNR and CDR2 FQNEAQ (reference sequence). Trimming stripped 8 bases from V and 6 bases from J, with 13 bases between. The CDR3 loop is CASQGREAGELFF. The CDR3 nucleotides are TGTGCCAGCCAAGGAAGGGAGGCCGGGGAGCTGTTTTTT.

This clone was detected ten times or more. This sequence joins TRBV9 and TRBJ1-2, with D unclear. Trimming took off 0 bases at V and 9 bases at J, with 12 bases between the two ends. Per germline, CDR1 SGDLS and CDR2 YYNGEE. CDR3 size: 13 residues. The DNA of the CDR3 is TGTGCCAGCAGCGTAGTAGATCGGGGAAGCTACACCTTC. It specifies CASSVVDRGSYTF.

V gene TRBV21-1 combines with J gene TRBJ2-5; the table's D gene call, TRBD1, was not cross checked with the DNA. TRBV21-1 is described as a pseudogene. This CDR3 contains 16 residues. This CDR3 is CASSKEGRAGQETQYF. The CDR3 nucleotides are TGTGCCAGCAGCAAAGAAGGCAGGGCCGGACAAGAGACCCAGTACTTC.

The chain carries TRBV7-2 and TRBJ2-1; 11 nucleotides agree with TRBD2. Germline CDR1 and CDR2: SGHTA and FQGNSA. With 5 bases clipped from V and 4 bases from J, the junction kept 4 bases outside the gene matches. The CDR3 loop spans 15 amino acids. For the CDR3, the DNA is TGTGCCAGCAGCACGACTAGCGGGGTATACAATGAGCAGTTCTTC. This gives the protein CASSTTSGVYNEQFF.

The genes are TRBV7-2 and TRBJ2-3; D possibly corresponds to TRBD2 (6 bases). V lost 4 bases and J lost 3, with 14 bases in between. The germline CDR1 and CDR2 sequences are SGHTA and FQGNSA. CDR3 length: 15 amino acids. This chain's CDR3 is CASSSWRAGTDTQYF. The CDR3 DNA follows: TGTGCCAGCAGCTCTTGGAGGGCCGGGACAGATACGCAGTATTTT.

The chain couples TRBV29-1 to TRBJ2-5, with D possibly TRBD1 on 6 matching bases. Per the germline V gene, CDR1 is SQVTM and CDR2 is ANQGSEA. The V end was cut by 3 bases, the J end by 5 bases, with 16 bases between. The CDR3 is 14 amino acids. In DNA form, the CDR3 reads TGCAGCGTTGATAAGAGAACAGGGATTGAGACCCAGTACTTC. It encodes CSVDKRTGIETQYF.

This clone was counted a single time. V gene TRBV5-1 combines with J gene TRBJ2-1, with D tentatively TRBD1 (6 bases). The CDR3 totals 14 residues. The germline V and J ends were trimmed by 0 bases and 5 bases, with 9 bases remaining between them. CDR1 is SGHRS, CDR2 YFSETQ, per germline. This chain's CDR3 is CASSLVRGNNEQFF. CDR3 DNA sequence: TGCGCCAGCAGCTTGGTCAGGGGCAACAATGAGCAGTTCTTC.

The J gene is TRBJ1-4, the V gene TRBV5-1; TRBD1 matches at 9 bases. The CDR3 is 16 amino acids. The germline V gene encodes CDR1 SGHRS and CDR2 YFSETQ. The ends lost 0 bases at V and 8 bases at J; junction bases unmatched: 8. The DNA of the CDR3 is TGCGCCAGCAGCTTGGGTTCGGGACAGGGTAACGAAAAACTGTTTTTT. Translating it yields CASSLGSGQGNEKLFF.

The chain couples TRBV14 to TRBJ1-5, with D perhaps TRBD1 (6 bases). CDR1 is SGHDN, CDR2 FVKESK, per germline. V lost 1 base and J lost 0, with 10 bases in between. This CDR3 spans 16 amino acids. CDR3 nucleotides: TGTGCCAGCAGCCAAGGGCAGGGGTATAGCAATCAGCCCCAGCATTTT. Encoded protein: CASSQGQGYSNQPQHF.

The J gene is TRBJ2-5, the V gene TRBV5-8, with 8 bases fitting TRBD2. In germline, CDR1 is SGHTS, CDR2 YDEGEE. The junction had 13 bases not matched to a gene; V was cut back by 4 bases and J by 5 bases. The CDR3 extends over 16 amino acids. The CDR3 region has the DNA TGTGCCAGCAGCGGGACTGAGCGGGGGCGCGGGGAGACCCAGTACTTC. This codes for CASSGTERGRGETQYF. Based on the CDR3 plus reference TRBV5-8 and TRBJ2-5, the full variable domain is EAGVTQSPTHLIKTRGQQATLRCSPISGHTSVYWYQQALGLGLQFLLWYDEGEERNRGNFPPRFSGRQFPNYSSELNVNALELEDSALYLCASSGTERGRGETQYFGPGTRLLVL.

V is TRBV7-2 and J is TRBJ1-2; 7 positions match TRBD1. J lost 6 bases, V lost 5 bases, and 6 bases had no gene match. The germline V gene has CDR1 SGHTA and CDR2 FQGNSA. CDR3 size: 13 residues. This CDR3 reads CASSLRGRDGYTF. CDR3 sequence (DNA): TGTGCCAGCAGCCTGAGGGGGCGGGATGGCTACACCTTC.

The chain employs TRBV4-3 and TRBJ2-1, with 10 bases matching TRBD2. Germline CDR1 is LGHNA and CDR2 is YSLEER. The J segment lost 5 bases and the V segment lost 6 bases, leaving 4 bases of the junction unmatched. The CDR3 runs to 14 residues. CDR3 DNA sequence: TGCGCCAGCAGTTGGCTAGCGGGGGACAATGAGCAGTTCTTC. Its protein product is CASSWLAGDNEQFF.

The chain combines TRBV3-1 (or the pseudogene TRBV3-2) with TRBJ2-3; 10 bases align to TRBD2. CDR3 length: 17 amino acids. Trimming took 0 bases from V and 3 from J; bases not matched to a gene: 6. Germline assignment: CDR1 LGHDT and CDR2 YNNKEL (reference sequence). CDR3 residues: CASSQDSLAGRTDTQYF. In DNA, the CDR3 is TGTGCCAGCAGCCAAGATTCACTAGCGGGAAGAACAGATACGCAGTATTTT.

The V and J genes are TRBV7-9 and TRBJ1-6; no firm D call. V lost 5 bases to trimming and J lost 10 bases, with 15 bases between them. The CDR3 extends over 14 amino acids. In germline, CDR1 is SEHNR, CDR2 FQNEAQ (reference sequence). The CDR3 reads CASSPAGLKSPLHF. CDR3 in DNA: TGTGCCAGCAGCCCAGCTGGACTTAAGTCACCCCTCCACTTT.

The rearrangement uses TRBV4-3 and TRBJ2-6, with D uncertain. CDR1 is LGHNA and CDR2 is YSLEER in the germline V gene. The ends were cut back, 6 bases at V and 2 bases at J, with 14 bases in the middle. The CDR3 length is 16 residues. The chain's CDR3 is CASRHLQVPGANVLTF. In DNA form, the CDR3 reads TGCGCCAGCAGACATCTCCAGGTGCCTGGGGCCAACGTCCTGACTTTC.

The V gene is TRBV3-1 (or the pseudogene TRBV3-2), the J gene TRBJ2-3, with 10 bases matching TRBD2. The germline CDR1 and CDR2 sequences are LGHDT and YNNKEL (reference sequence). The CDR3 totals 15 residues. After removal of 5 bases from V and 6 bases from J, the junction contained 8 bases not matched to a gene. CDR3 sequence (DNA): TGTGCCAGCAGCTACGGACTAGCGGACGCGGATACGCAGTATTTT. The encoded protein is CASSYGLADADTQYF.